This T cell receptor (beta chain) is from a study of T cell clonotyping in hematopoietic cell transplantation. In the study overall: Recipient samples before transplant were obtained post-cytoreduction. Study-level points and caveats: CD4 and CD8 repertoire contributions could not be separated without sorting. After transplant, recipient diversity fell while pathologically expanded clonotypes grew through day 180.

Clones were sequenced by immunoSEQ multiplex PCR, and TCRdb holds only the in-frame ones, with some missing. The sample shows around 13,000 clones, around four fifths of them seen only once. The V gene lost 5 bases and the J gene lost 0 bases, with 12 bases spanning the gap. This CDR3 is built from 15 residues. Per germline, CDR1 SSHAT and CDR2 FNYEAQ (reference sequence). Of note for this clone: Its cognate antigen is unknown.

As for time point: recipient sample about 28 days before transplant, after cytoreduction. The sequencing here drew on peripheral blood mononuclear cells, taken before stem cell transplant. The chain has TRBV7-7 and TRBJ2-3, with D perhaps matching TRBD2 (6 bases). This receptor was taken from a man aged 55 to 70 with acute myeloid leukemia. Some clones in this sample may be carry-over from other donors' samples. The CDR3, as DNA: TGTGCCAGCAGCCCACTCGGAGGGAGCACAGATACGCAGTATTTT. Translation gives CASSPLGGSTDTQYF.